This note documents a single T cell receptor beta chain sequence. A read error may produce the germline difference seen at one junction end. This sample is drawn from a study of blood T cell repertoires in COVID-19. Study-level background: The study drew acute and convalescent COVID-19 samples from the United States, Italy and Spain.

Profiled with immunoSEQ multiplex PCR; TCRdb holds only in-frame clones, not every one. The table has under 200,000 clones, around 83% seen once. The CDR3 spans 14 residues. Germline V gene sequence: CDR1 LGHDT, CDR2 YNNKEL (reference sequence). The sample was peripheral blood. The clonotype was recovered from a woman between 40 and 50 years old with acute or convalescent COVID-19. The J gene is TRBJ1-4, the V gene TRBV3-1 (or the pseudogene TRBV3-2); D is possibly TRBD1 (5 bases). CDR3 region: CASSQPGTYEELFF. Written as DNA, the CDR3 is TGTGCCAGCAGCCAACCTGGGACTTATGAAGAACTGTTTTTT.